A single T cell receptor beta chain is shown here with its context. There is no known antigen for this receptor. One base away there is no much larger clone; base qualities are not given. The immunoSEQ Assay, a bias-controlled multiplex PCR, was used to amplify TCRbeta CDR3 regions from genomic DNA. In the source study's methods: Within the assay, amplification of reference gene primers was used to estimate how many nucleated cells each sample contained. To quantify the absolute abundance of each unique TCRbeta CDR3 rearrangement, sequence reads were collapsed and filtered. Productive Simpson clonality was computed per sample as the square root of Simpson's diversity index over productive rearrangements. TCRdb retrieved this table from immuneACCESS and kept in-frame rearrangements only. Not all clones are present; in checked studies, unresolved V genes account for under half, and no reason is known for the remainder. The DNA gave D and trimming, while V, J and clone size come from that table. This sample holds tens of thousands of clones; roughly 90% were observed only once. The ten largest clones represent roughly a sixth of the sample.

Each collaborating institution followed its own protocols to collect whole blood in K2EDTA tubes. For TCRbeta analysis, collaborators shipped samples in one of three forms: frozen whole blood, isolated PBMCs, or DNA extracted from either of those sample types. This entry belongs to a study of blood T cell repertoires in COVID-19 (TCRdb year 2020). Regarding the complete study: Collaborator samples came from the United States, Italy and Spain and covered acute and convalescent phases of COVID-19. The samples were drawn from two sources: the first 160 participants of the ongoing ImmuneRACE study, and 1,200 or so subjects contributed by 6 global collaborators. The prospective study material was composed of cDNA or gDNA derived from T cells, B-cell-depleted T cells, or PBMCs. Subjects who had been exposed to COVID-19, were actively infected with it, or had recovered from it provided the deeply sampled blood TCRbeta repertoires that made up the dataset. The repertoires were made available in a free public database intended to serve as a resource for research on the immune response to SARS-CoV-2. HLA class I and class II types, where available, came from metadata supplied by the sample provider rather than from assay-based typing. A de-identified subject ID, COVID-19 status, age in years and sex were almost always included in the sample metadata. What the work shows at the level of the full study, not this receptor alone: The amount of clinical and demographic metadata varied by source and participant and was provided uncurated.

Looking up the germline V gene (reference sequence) yields CDR1 LNHDA and CDR2 SQIVND. The CDR3 numbers 14 residues from cysteine through phenylalanine. The retained sequence is limited to the CDR3, 42 bases, with the frame set at the first base. V and J are truncated by 4 bases and 8 bases respectively, leaving an intervening sequence of 14 bases. Sequencing was done on a sample of peripheral blood. In this chain, TRBV19 is recombined with TRBJ1-4, and perhaps TRBD1 as D gene, on 5 matching bases. The receptor comes from a human donor in a cohort sampled during active COVID-19. The DNA sequence reads TGTGCCAGTAGTACCTGGACATTGCAGGAAAAACTGTTTTTT. This gives the protein CASSTWTLQEKLFF.